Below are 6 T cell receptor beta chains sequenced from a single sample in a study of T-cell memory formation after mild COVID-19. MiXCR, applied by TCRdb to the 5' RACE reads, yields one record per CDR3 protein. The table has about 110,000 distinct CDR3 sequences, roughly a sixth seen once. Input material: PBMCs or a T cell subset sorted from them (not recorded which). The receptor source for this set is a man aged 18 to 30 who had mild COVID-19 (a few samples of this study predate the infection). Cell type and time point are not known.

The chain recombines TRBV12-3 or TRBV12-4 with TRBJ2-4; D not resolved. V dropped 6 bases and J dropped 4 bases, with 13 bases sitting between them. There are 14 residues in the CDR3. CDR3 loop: CASRPRAAKNIQYF. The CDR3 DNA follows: TGTGCCAGCAGACCCCGGGCGGCTAAAAACATTCAGTACTTC.

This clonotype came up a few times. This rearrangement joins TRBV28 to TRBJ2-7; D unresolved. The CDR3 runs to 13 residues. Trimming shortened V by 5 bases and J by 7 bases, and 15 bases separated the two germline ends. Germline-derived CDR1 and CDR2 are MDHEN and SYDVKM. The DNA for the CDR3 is TGTGCCAGCAGTAAAGGGTGGTCGGAAGAGCAGTACGTC. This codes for CASSKGWSEEQYV.

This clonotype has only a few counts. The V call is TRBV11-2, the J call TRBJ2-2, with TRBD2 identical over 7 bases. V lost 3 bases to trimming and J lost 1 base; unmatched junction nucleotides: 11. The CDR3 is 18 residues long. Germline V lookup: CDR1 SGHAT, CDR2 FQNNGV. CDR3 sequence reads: CASSLGFRAGENTGELFF. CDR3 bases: TGTGCCAGCAGCTTGGGTTTTCGGGCGGGGGAGAACACCGGGGAGCTGTTTTTT.

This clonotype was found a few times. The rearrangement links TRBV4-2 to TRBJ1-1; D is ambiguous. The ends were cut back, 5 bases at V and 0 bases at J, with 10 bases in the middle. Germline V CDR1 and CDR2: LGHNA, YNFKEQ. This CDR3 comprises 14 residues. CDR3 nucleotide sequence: TGTGCCAGCAGCAATTTTGTCGTGAACACTGAAGCTTTCTTT. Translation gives CASSNFVVNTEAFF.

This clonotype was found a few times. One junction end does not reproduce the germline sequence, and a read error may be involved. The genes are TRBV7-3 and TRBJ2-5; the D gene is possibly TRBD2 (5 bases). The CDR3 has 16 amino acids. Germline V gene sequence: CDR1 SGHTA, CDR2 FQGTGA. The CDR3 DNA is TGTGCCAGCAGCCTAACCGGAGGCATTTATCAAGAGACCCAGTACTTC. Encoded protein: CASSLTGGIYQETQYF.

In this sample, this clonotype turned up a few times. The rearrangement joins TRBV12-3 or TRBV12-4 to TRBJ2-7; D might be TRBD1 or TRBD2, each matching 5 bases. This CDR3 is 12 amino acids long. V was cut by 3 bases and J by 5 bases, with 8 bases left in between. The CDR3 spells CASSFWGNEQYV. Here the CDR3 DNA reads TGTGCCAGCAGTTTCTGGGGGAACGAGCAGTACGTC.